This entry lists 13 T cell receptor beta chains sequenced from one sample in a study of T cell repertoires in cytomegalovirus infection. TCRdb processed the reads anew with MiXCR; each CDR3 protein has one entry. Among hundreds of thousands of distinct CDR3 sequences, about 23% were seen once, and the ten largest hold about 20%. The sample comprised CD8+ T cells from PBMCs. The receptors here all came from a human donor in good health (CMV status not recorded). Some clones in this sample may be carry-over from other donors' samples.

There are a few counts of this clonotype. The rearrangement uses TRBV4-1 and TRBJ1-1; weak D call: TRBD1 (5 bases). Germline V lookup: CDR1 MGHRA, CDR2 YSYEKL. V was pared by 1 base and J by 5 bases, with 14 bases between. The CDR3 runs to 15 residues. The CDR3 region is CASSQGGLERTEAFF. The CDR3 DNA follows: TGCGCCAGCAGCCAAGGGGGCCTCGAGCGGACTGAAGCTTTCTTT.

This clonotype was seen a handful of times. CDR3 amino acids: CASSQGGTSGVSGELFF. DNA of the CDR3: TGTGCCAGCAGCCAAGGAGGGACTAGCGGGGTGTCCGGGGAGCTGTTTTTT. V usage is TRBV4-2 and J usage is TRBJ2-2; 13 nucleotides line up with TRBD2. The CDR3 covers 17 residues. The trim removed 1 base at V and 6 bases at J, leaving 5 bases unmatched. Germline CDR1 reads LGHNA; CDR2 reads YNFKEQ.

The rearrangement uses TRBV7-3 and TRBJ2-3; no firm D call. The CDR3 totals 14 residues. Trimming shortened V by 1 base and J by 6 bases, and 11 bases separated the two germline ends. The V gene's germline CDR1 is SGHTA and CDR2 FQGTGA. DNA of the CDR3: TGTGCCAGCAGCTTAATTCTAGAATCGGATACGCAGTATTTT. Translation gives CASSLILESDTQYF.

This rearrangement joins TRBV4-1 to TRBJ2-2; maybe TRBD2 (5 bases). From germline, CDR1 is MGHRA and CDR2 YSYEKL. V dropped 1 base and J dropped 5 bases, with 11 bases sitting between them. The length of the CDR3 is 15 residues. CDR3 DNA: TGCGCCAGCAGCCAAGGACACGGGGAGACCGGGGAGCTGTTTTTT. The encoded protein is CASSQGHGETGELFF.

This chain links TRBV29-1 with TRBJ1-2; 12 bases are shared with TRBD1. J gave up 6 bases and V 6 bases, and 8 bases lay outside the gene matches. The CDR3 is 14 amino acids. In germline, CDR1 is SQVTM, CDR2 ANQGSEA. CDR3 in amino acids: CSVPGTGGLDGYTF. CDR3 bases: TGCAGCGTACCCGGGACAGGGGGCTTGGATGGCTACACCTTC.

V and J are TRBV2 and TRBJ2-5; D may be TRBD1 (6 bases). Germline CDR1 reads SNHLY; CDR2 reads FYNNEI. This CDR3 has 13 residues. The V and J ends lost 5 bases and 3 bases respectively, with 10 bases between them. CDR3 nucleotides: TGTGCCAGCAGTCCCGAGGGGGAAGAGACCCAGTACTTC. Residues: CASSPEGEETQYF.

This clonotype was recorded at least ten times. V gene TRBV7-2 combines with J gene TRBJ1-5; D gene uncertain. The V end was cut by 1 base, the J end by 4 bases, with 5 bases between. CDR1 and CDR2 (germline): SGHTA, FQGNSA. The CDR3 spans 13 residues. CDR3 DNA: TGTGCCAGCAGCTTAGTCCAGAATCAGCCCCAGCATTTT. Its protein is CASSLVQNQPQHF.

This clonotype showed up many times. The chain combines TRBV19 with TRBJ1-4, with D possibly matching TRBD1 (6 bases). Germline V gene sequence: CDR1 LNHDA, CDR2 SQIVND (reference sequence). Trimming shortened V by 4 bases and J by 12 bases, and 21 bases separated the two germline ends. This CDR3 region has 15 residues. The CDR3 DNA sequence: TGTGCCAGTAGTACTTGGGGTCTACAGGGAGAAGAACTGTTTTTT. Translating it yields CASSTWGLQGEELFF. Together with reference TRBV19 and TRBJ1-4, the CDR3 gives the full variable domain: DGGITQSPKYLFRKEGQNVTLSCEQNLNHDAMYWYRQDPGQGLRLIYYSQIVNDFQKGDIAEGYSVSREKKESFPLTVTSAQKNPTAFYLCASSTWGLQGEELFFGSGTQLSVL.

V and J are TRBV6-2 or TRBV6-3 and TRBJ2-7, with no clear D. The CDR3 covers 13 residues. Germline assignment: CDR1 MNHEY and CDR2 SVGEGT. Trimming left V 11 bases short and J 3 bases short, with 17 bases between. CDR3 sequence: CAASLGRSYEQYF. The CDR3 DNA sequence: TGTGCCGCATCGCTGGGCAGGAGCTACGAGCAGTACTTC.

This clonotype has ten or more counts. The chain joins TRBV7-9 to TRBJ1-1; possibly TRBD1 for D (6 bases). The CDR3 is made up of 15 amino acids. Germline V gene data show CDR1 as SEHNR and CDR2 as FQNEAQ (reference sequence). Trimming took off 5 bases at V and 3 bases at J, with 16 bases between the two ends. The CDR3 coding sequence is TGTGCCAGCAGCAACCTGGGGGCCGCTGACACTGAAGCTTTCTTT. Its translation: CASSNLGAADTEAFF.

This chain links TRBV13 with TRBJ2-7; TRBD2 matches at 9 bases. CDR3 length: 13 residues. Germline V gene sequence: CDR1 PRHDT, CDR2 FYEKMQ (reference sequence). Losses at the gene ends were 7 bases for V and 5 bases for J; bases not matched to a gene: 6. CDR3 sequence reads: CASTPAGGHEQYF. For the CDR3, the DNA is TGTGCCAGCACCCCGGCGGGGGGGCACGAGCAGTACTTC.

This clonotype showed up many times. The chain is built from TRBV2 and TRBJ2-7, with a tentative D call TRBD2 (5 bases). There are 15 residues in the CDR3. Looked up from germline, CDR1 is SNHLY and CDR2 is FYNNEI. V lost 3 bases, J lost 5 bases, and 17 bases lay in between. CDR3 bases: TGTGCCAGCAGTGAGGAGGTTAGCTTAAGGGACGAGCAGTACTTC. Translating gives CASSEEVSLRDEQYF. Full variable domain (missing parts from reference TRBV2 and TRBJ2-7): EPEVTQTPSHQVTQMGQEVILRCVPISNHLYFYWYRQILGQKVEFLVSFYNNEISEKSEIFDDQFSVERPDGSNFTLKIRSTKLEDSAMYFCASSEEVSLRDEQYFGPGTRLTVT.

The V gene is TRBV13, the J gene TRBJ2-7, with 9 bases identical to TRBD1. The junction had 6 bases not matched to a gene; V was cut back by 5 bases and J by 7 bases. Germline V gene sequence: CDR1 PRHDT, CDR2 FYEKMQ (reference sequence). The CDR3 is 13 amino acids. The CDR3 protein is CASSPPDRGEQYF. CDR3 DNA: TGTGCCAGCAGCCCCCCGGACAGGGGTGAGCAGTACTTC. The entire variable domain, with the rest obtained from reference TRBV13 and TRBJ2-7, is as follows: AAGVIQSPRHLIKEKRETATLKCYPIPRHDTVYWYQQGPGQDPQFLISFYEKMQSDKGSIPDRFSAQQFSDYHSELNMSSLELGDSALYFCASSPPDRGEQYFGPGTRLTVT.